This TCR beta chain is from a study of T cells after yellow fever vaccination. This clonotype was observed a few times. Germline values: CDR1 MGHRA, CDR2 YSYEKL. The CDR3 runs to 15 residues. V was clipped by 0 bases and J by 8 bases, with 13 bases between them. MiXCR was run by TCRdb on the 5' RACE reads, yielding one entry per CDR3 protein. This sample has some 97,000 distinct CDR3 sequences, with approximately 6.3% found just once. J is TRBJ1-4 and V is TRBV4-1; the D is unclear. This clonotype was sampled from a man younger than 30 who received the YFV17D yellow fever vaccine. The material sequenced was CD8+ T cells sorted from PBMCs, taken 10 days after the yellow fever booster vaccination. The CDR3 protein is CASSQEGVDGEKLFF. The CDR3 nucleotides read TGCGCCAGCAGCCAAGAAGGAGTCGACGGCGAAAAACTGTTTTTT.